Following are 26 T cell receptor beta chains from one sample sequenced in a study of T cell repertoires in cytomegalovirus infection. TCRdb redid the calling of the reads with MiXCR, one entry per CDR3 protein. This table holds fewer than 650,000 distinct CDR3 sequences, around 40% found once. These receptors have no known antigen. This specimen was cultured PBMCs, taken from culture after CMV antigen stimulation. These receptors were collected from a human donor in good health (CMV status not recorded). Some clones in this sample may be carry-over from other donors' samples.

The genes are TRBV20-1 and TRBJ2-6; D perhaps matches TRBD2 (5 bases). The V end was cut by 3 bases, the J end by 2 bases, with 11 bases between. CDR3 length equals 15 residues. The germline V gene encodes CDR1 DFQATT and CDR2 SNEGSKA (reference sequence). CDR3 coding DNA: TGCAGTGCTAGTGAGGGCCCAGCTGGGGCCAACGTCCTGACTTTC. This encodes CSASEGPAGANVLTF.

V gene TRBV4-1 combines with J gene TRBJ2-6, with TRBD1 matching over 9 bases. Germline CDR1 is MGHRA and CDR2 is YSYEKL. CDR3 length equals 18 residues. V was clipped by 4 bases and J by 3 bases; unmatched bases: 10. For the CDR3, the DNA is TGCGCCAGCAGCCTTGGGGGACAGGGTCCATATGGGGCCAACGTCCTGACTTTC. This sequence encodes CASSLGGQGPYGANVLTF.

This clonotype appeared a few times. The J gene is TRBJ2-5, the V gene TRBV27; 9 bases fit TRBD1. V lost 10 bases, J lost 4 bases, and 7 bases stayed unmatched. The CDR3 has 13 amino acids. Germline lookup yields CDR1 MNHEY and CDR2 SMNVEV (reference sequence). The CDR3 loop reads CANLDRGRETQYF. The CDR3 coding sequence is TGTGCCAACTTGGACAGGGGAAGAGAGACCCAGTACTTC.

V is TRBV4-2 and J is TRBJ2-2; D is undetermined. Trimming took off 4 bases at V and 0 bases at J, with 9 bases between the two ends. The CDR3 sequence is 15 residues long. CDR1 and CDR2 from the germline V gene are LGHNA and YNFKEQ. Here the CDR3 reads CASSPFVANTGELFF. CDR3 DNA: TGTGCCAGCAGCCCCTTCGTGGCGAACACCGGGGAGCTGTTTTTT.

This clonotype came up once. The chain employs TRBV7-9 and TRBJ2-3, with TRBD2 matching over 7 bases. After removal of 4 bases from V and 4 bases from J, the junction contained 14 bases not matched to a gene. CDR3 length equals 17 residues. In germline, CDR1 is SEHNR, CDR2 FQNEAQ (reference sequence). CDR3 sequence (DNA): TGTGCCAGCAGCTCCGAAGTTCGCGGGAGCTTCGCAGATACGCAGTATTTT. It encodes CASSSEVRGSFADTQYF.

The table lists this clonotype with a few counts. The chain has TRBV7-4 and TRBJ2-2; D not certain. V lost 2 bases, J lost 7 bases, and 5 bases lay in between. Germline values: CDR1 SGHVT, CDR2 SQSDAQ. This CDR3 region has 12 residues. CDR3: CASSLKVGELFF. The CDR3 DNA follows: TGTGCCAGCAGCTTAAAAGTCGGGGAGCTGTTTTTT.

This clonotype appeared many times. The chain recombines TRBV7-6 with TRBJ2-5; no firm D call. The CDR3 spans 14 residues. V was clipped by 0 bases and J by 1 base, with 6 bases between them. CDR1 SGHVS and CDR2 FNYEAQ come from the germline V gene. DNA of the CDR3: TGTGCCAGCAGCTTAGCCCCCCCCCAAGAGACCCAGTACTTC. Protein product: CASSLAPPQETQYF.

This chain links TRBV6-8 with TRBJ2-7, with 7 bases lining up with TRBD2. Germline CDR1 is MNHGY and CDR2 is SAAAGT. V was clipped by 10 bases and J by 3 bases; unmatched bases: 12. This CDR3 spans 14 amino acids. In DNA form, the CDR3 reads TGTGCCATCAGGAGGGCGGGAGTCGTCTACGAGCAGTACTTC. Translating gives CAIRRAGVVYEQYF.

The V call is TRBV7-2, the J call TRBJ1-3; D gene unclear. The CDR3 contains 15 residues. Trimming removed 3 bases at V and 0 bases at J, with 9 bases between. Germline V gives CDR1 SGHTA, CDR2 FQGNSA. CDR3 nucleotides: TGTGCCAGCAGCTTTTATGGGAGCTCTGGAAACACCATATATTTT. Protein sequence: CASSFYGSSGNTIYF.

Only one count was recorded for this clonotype. This chain uses TRBV27 with TRBJ2-7; possibly TRBD1 for D (5 bases). The CDR3 has 15 residues. Looked up from germline, CDR1 is MNHEY and CDR2 is SMNVEV (reference sequence). V gave up 0 bases and J gave up 5 bases, with 14 bases separating them. CDR3 bases: TGTGCCAGCAGTTTATCGATAGGGGTTAAAGACGAGCAGTACTTC. Translating gives CASSLSIGVKDEQYF.

The chain carries TRBV7-9 and TRBJ1-4; perhaps TRBD1 as D (6 bases). CDR3 length: 15 residues. Germline CDR1 reads SEHNR; CDR2 reads FQNEAQ (reference sequence). Trimming pared 2 bases from V and 10 bases from J, leaving 17 bases between. The DNA for the CDR3 is TGTGCCAGCAGCTTAAGCGGACAGACTTTTGGAAAACTGTTTTTT. As protein: CASSLSGQTFGKLFF.

The rearrangement joins TRBV6-2 or TRBV6-3 to TRBJ2-2; 8 bases match TRBD2. Germline assignment: CDR1 MNHEY and CDR2 SVGEGT. The CDR3 extends over 15 amino acids. V lost 5 bases, J lost 7 bases, and 9 bases stayed unmatched. The DNA of the CDR3 is TGTGCCAGCAGTCGAAGCGGGAGAAGCGGCGGGGAGCTGTTTTTT. Its translation: CASSRSGRSGGELFF.

The chain couples TRBV20-1 to TRBJ1-2; D may be TRBD1 (5 bases). Looked up from germline, CDR1 is DFQATT and CDR2 is SNEGSKA (reference sequence). The V gene lost 0 bases and the J gene lost 8 bases, with 13 bases spanning the gap. The CDR3 covers 13 residues. The CDR3 DNA follows: TGCAGTGCTAGAGATCGCACCCCAGGGGGCTACACCTTC. Translating gives CSARDRTPGGYTF.

This clonotype was found a few times. The V call is TRBV6-2 or TRBV6-3, the J call TRBJ2-1; a possible D gene is TRBD2 (5 bases). Trimming took 2 bases from V and 3 from J, leaving 14 bases between them. Germline V lookup: CDR1 MNHEY, CDR2 SVGEGT. The CDR3 is 16 amino acids. The CDR3 protein is CASSYPNSGGYNEQFF. CDR3 DNA: TGTGCCAGCAGTTACCCCAACAGCGGAGGCTACAATGAGCAGTTCTTC.

This clonotype appeared a few times. The rearrangement links TRBV7-2 to TRBJ1-4; D is undetermined. The germline V gene has CDR1 SGHTA and CDR2 FQGNSA. This CDR3 is built from 13 residues. V lost 3 bases to trimming and J lost 4 bases, with 6 bases between them. The CDR3 DNA reads as TGTGCCAGCAGCTTCGGCCATAATGAAAAACTGTTTTTT. Its protein is CASSFGHNEKLFF.

CDR3 nucleotide sequence: TGTGCCAGCAGCCCGTACCCCGGACAGGAGGGACTTATCCCCCTCCACTTT. This encodes CASSPYPGQEGLIPLHF. The chain has TRBV4-2 and TRBJ1-6; 7 positions match TRBD1. This CDR3 is built from 17 residues. Germline CDR1 reads LGHNA; CDR2 reads YNFKEQ. With 4 bases clipped from V and 13 bases from J, the junction kept 19 bases outside the gene matches.

The rearrangement uses TRBV20-1 and TRBJ2-3; TRBD2 matches 12 bases. The CDR3 loop spans 15 amino acids. Germline CDR1 and CDR2: DFQATT and SNEGSKA (reference sequence). V was clipped by 5 bases and J by 2 bases; unmatched bases: 5. This CDR3 is CSACLAGGLTDTQYF. CDR3 coding DNA: TGCAGTGCTTGCCTAGCGGGAGGGCTCACAGATACGCAGTATTTT.

This clonotype was observed a few times. This chain links TRBV5-1 with TRBJ2-3; TRBD2 matches 8 bases. The CDR3 spans 14 residues. The V segment lost 2 bases and the J segment 5 bases; nucleotides outside the gene matches: 4. Per the germline V gene, CDR1 is SGHRS and CDR2 is YFSETQ. Written as DNA, the CDR3 is TGCGCCAGCAGCTTTAGCGGGGCGGTAGATACGCAGTATTTT. Its translation is CASSFSGAVDTQYF. The whole variable domain, remainder taken from reference TRBV5-1 and TRBJ2-3, is KAGVTQTPRYLIKTRGQQVTLSCSPISGHRSVSWYQQTPGQGLQFLFEYFSETQRNKGNFPGRFSGRQFSNSRSEMNVSTLELGDSALYLCASSFSGAVDTQYFGPGTRLTVL.

The chain has TRBV7-6 and TRBJ2-3; no clear D. V lost 2 bases to trimming and J lost 6 bases, with 9 bases between them. CDR1 is SGHVS, CDR2 FNYEAQ, per germline. The CDR3 runs to 13 residues. CDR3 region: CASSLTRPDTQYF. The CDR3 DNA is TGTGCCAGCAGCTTAACCCGTCCCGATACGCAGTATTTT.

This clonotype has just a few counts. V is TRBV28 and J is TRBJ2-2, with D uncertain. The CDR3 consists of 15 residues. The V and J ends lost 5 bases and 5 bases respectively, with 15 bases between them. Per the germline V gene, CDR1 is MDHEN and CDR2 is SYDVKM. CDR3: CASSDTSMFTGELFF. The DNA of the CDR3 is TGTGCCAGCAGTGACACCTCGATGTTTACCGGGGAGCTGTTTTTT.

The chain recombines TRBV13 with TRBJ1-1; D possibly corresponds to TRBD1 (6 bases). The CDR3 consists of 13 residues. CDR1 PRHDT and CDR2 FYEKMQ come from the germline V gene (reference sequence). Trimming left V 5 bases short and J 8 bases short, with 15 bases between. DNA of the CDR3: TGTGCCAGCAGCACGACACAGGGTTCGGAAGCTTTCTTT. Amino acid sequence: CASSTTQGSEAFF.

Written as DNA, the CDR3 is TGTGCCAGCAGTCAGAAACGGAACGAGCAGTACTTC. Its protein is CASSQKRNEQYF. The rearrangement links TRBV6-2 or TRBV6-3 to TRBJ2-7, with D hard to call. CDR3 length equals 12 residues. CDR1 is MNHEY and CDR2 is SVGEGT in the germline V gene. V was pared by 5 bases and J by 5 bases, with 10 bases between.

The genes are TRBV20-1 and TRBJ1-4; no reliable D call. The V gene lost 5 bases and the J gene lost 4 bases, with 11 bases spanning the gap. Germline loops: CDR1 DFQATT, CDR2 SNEGSKA (reference sequence). There are 13 residues in the CDR3. The CDR3 bases are TGCAGTGCTCCCCCCGCCGTTAATGAAAAACTGTTTTTT. Protein: CSAPPAVNEKLFF.

The chain carries TRBV2 and TRBJ1-6; possibly TRBD1 for D (5 bases). Trimming removed 4 bases from V and 7 bases from J, with 17 bases in between. The germline gives CDR1 SNHLY, CDR2 FYNNEI. The CDR3 consists of 16 residues. CDR3 sequence reads: CASSVIPGGTNSPLHF. In DNA form, the CDR3 reads TGTGCCAGCAGTGTTATACCCGGGGGTACAAATTCACCCCTCCACTTT. The entire variable domain, with the rest obtained from reference TRBV2 and TRBJ1-6, is as follows: EPEVTQTPSHQVTQMGQEVILRCVPISNHLYFYWYRQILGQKVEFLVSFYNNEISEKSEIFDDQFSVERPDGSNFTLKIRSTKLEDSAMYFCASSVIPGGTNSPLHFGNGTRLTVT.

This clonotype was counted between two and nine times. The J gene is TRBJ2-7, the V gene TRBV7-9; 8 bases fit TRBD1. This CDR3 has 16 residues. In germline, CDR1 is SEHNR, CDR2 FQNEAQ (reference sequence). The V and J ends lost 5 bases and 0 bases, in that order; junction bases with no gene match: 9. The CDR3 DNA follows: TGTGCCAGCAGCCCGCGACAGGGGTTTCCCTCCTACGAGCAGTACTTC. The encoded protein is CASSPRQGFPSYEQYF.

The CDR3: CASSDPAFF. Written as DNA, the CDR3 is TGTGCCAGCAGTGATCCAGCTTTCTTT. The chain carries TRBV6-1 and TRBJ1-1; D is unclear. The germline gives CDR1 MNHNS, CDR2 SASEGT. This CDR3 region has 9 residues. V dropped 3 bases and J dropped 10 bases, with 3 bases sitting between them.